One T cell receptor beta chain is described in this entry. As originally analysed: Reference gene primer amplification in the assay estimated nucleated cell counts. Assay: immunoSEQ multiplex PCR; the TCRdb copy retains only in-frame clones and omits some. The V and J calls and clone size come from that table; D and trimming were worked out from the DNA. The top ten clones hold over 0.65% of a sample with fewer than 250,000 clones, about 93% of them seen once. During active infection, Seattle patients enrolled and were then monitored through disease. This record belongs to a study of blood T cell repertoires in COVID-19. Overall study context: Italy, Spain and the United States were the sources of the convalescent and acute COVID-19 samples. T cells, B-cell-depleted T cells, or PBMCs supplied cDNA or gDNA.

The sequence was obtained from a man in his thirties or forties with COVID-19, enrolled during active disease. The sequenced sample consisted of peripheral blood.

The CDR3 region is CASSPLGQGHKNEQYF. The CDR3 DNA follows: TGTGCCAGCAGTCCCCTCGGACAGGGCCATAAAAACGAGCAGTACTTC. The rearrangement links TRBV6-6 to TRBJ2-7, with TRBD1 matching 8 bases. There are 16 residues in the CDR3. Germline CDR1 and CDR2: MNHNY and SVGAGI (reference sequence). V lost 5 bases and J lost 5; bases outside the gene matches: 14.